This T cell receptor (beta chain) was identified during a study of neurological immune-mediated disorders. Per sequencing run, 15-18 subjects together gave over 170 million TCR-beta sequences. TCRdb itself ran the 5' RACE reads through MiXCR, one entry per CDR3 protein. The data contain tens of thousands of distinct CDR3 sequences, around 10% of them singletons. V trimming: 4 bases; J trimming: 6 bases; junction bases outside the gene matches: 10. The CDR3 spans 15 residues. Germline V CDR1 and CDR2: SGDLS, YYNGEE. This clonotype was found many times. Its antigen is not identified. General study results and limits: CDR3 amino acid sequences found in expanded clones were never shared across subjects, suggesting private repertoires in all groups. HTLV-1-associated myelopathy had the most TCR clonal expansion, and multiple sclerosis had the least, less than healthy controls.

Preparation of the unsorted libraries drew on 2 million PBMCs stored at -80 C. The sequence derives from a man aged 35 to 55 in good health. The gene calls are TRBV9 and TRBJ2-3, with 8 bases matching TRBD2. The material sequenced was PBMCs. The CDR3, as DNA: TGTGCCAGCAGCAAGAAGGTGGCTAGCGGGGATACGCAGTATTTT. Amino acids: CASSKKVASGDTQYF.